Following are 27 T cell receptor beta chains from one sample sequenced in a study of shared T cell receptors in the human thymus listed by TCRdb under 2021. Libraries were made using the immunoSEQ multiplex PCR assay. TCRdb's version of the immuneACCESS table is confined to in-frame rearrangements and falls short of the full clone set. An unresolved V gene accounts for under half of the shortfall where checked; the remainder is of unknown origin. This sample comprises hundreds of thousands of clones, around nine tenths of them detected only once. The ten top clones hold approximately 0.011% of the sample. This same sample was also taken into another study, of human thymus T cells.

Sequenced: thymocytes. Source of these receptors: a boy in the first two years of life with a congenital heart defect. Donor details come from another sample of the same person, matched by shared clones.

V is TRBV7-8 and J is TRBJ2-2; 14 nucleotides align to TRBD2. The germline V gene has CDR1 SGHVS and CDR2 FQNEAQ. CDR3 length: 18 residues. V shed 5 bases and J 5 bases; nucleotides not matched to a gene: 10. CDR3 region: CASSPGTSGSGRTGELFF. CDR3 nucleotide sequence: TGTGCCAGCAGCCCCGGGACTAGCGGGAGTGGTCGGACCGGGGAGCTGTTTTTT. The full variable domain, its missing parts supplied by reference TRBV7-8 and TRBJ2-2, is GAGVSQSPRYKVAKRGQDVALRCDPISGHVSLFWYQQALGQGPEFLTYFQNEAQLDKSGLPSDRFFAERPEGSVSTLKIQRTQQEDSAVYLCASSPGTSGSGRTGELFFGEGSRLTVL.

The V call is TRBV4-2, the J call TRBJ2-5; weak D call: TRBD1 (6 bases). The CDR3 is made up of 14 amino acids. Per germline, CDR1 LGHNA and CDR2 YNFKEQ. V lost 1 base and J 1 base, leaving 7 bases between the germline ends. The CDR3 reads CASSQGGLQETQYF. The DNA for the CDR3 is TGTGCCAGCAGCCAAGGGGGGCTCCAAGAGACCCAGTACTTC.

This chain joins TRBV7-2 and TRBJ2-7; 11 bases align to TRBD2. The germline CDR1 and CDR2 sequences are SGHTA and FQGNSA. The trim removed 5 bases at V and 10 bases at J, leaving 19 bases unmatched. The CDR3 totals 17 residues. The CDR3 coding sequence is TGTGCCAGCAGCCCGGAGGGGGGAACTAGCGGGAGAGTTTCTCAGTACTTC. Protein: CASSPEGGTSGRVSQYF.

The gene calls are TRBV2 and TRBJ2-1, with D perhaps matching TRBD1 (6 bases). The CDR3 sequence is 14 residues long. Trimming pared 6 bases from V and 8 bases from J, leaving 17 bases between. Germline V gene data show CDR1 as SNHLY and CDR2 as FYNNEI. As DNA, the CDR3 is TGTGCCAGCAGGAGCCAGGGGATTTTAGATGAGCAGTTCTTC. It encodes CASRSQGILDEQFF.

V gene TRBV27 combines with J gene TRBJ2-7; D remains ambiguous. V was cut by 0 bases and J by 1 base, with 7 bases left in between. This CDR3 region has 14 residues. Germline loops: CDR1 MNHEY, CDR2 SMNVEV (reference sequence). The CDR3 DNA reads TGTGCCAGCAGTTTATCCTCAGGATCCTACGAGCAGTACTTC. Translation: CASSLSSGSYEQYF.

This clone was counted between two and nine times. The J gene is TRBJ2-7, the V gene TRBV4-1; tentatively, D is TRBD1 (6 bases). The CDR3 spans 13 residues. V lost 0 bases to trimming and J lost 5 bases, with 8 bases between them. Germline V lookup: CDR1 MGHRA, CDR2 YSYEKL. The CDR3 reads CASSQDAGDEQYF. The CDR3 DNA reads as TGCGCCAGCAGCCAAGATGCAGGGGACGAGCAGTACTTC.

DNA for the CDR3: TGCGCCAGCAGCCCAACGGACTCCCCGCAACTCCTCCTCTACGAGCAGTACTTC. It is translated as CASSPTDSPQLLLYEQYF. The gene calls are TRBV5-1 and TRBJ2-7; weak D call: TRBD2 (5 bases). This CDR3 spans 18 amino acids. From germline, CDR1 is SGHRS and CDR2 YFSETQ. V lost 4 bases and J 3 bases, leaving 26 bases between the germline ends. Full variable domain (remainder filled in from reference TRBV5-1 and TRBJ2-7): KAGVTQTPRYLIKTRGQQVTLSCSPISGHRSVSWYQQTPGQGLQFLFEYFSETQRNKGNFPGRFSGRQFSNSRSEMNVSTLELGDSALYLCASSPTDSPQLLLYEQYFGPGTRLTVT.

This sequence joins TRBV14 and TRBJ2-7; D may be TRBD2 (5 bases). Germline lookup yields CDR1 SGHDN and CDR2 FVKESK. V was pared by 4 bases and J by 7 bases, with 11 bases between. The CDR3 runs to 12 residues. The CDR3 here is CASSPPTKEQYF. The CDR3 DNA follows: TGTGCCAGCAGCCCGCCGACTAAGGAGCAGTACTTC.

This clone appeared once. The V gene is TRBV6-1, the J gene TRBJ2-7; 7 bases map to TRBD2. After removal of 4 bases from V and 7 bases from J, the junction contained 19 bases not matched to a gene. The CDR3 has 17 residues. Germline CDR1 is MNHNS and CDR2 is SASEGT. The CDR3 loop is CASSVSKRDLRRREQYF. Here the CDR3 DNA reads TGTGCCAGCAGTGTTTCAAAGCGGGATCTACGAAGGAGGGAGCAGTACTTC.

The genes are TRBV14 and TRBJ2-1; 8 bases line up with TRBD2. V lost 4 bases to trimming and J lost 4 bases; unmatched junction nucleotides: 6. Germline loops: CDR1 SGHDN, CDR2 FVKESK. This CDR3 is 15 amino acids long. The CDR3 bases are TGTGCCAGCAGCCCTCTAGCGGGTCCTTACAATGAGCAGTTCTTC. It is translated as CASSPLAGPYNEQFF.

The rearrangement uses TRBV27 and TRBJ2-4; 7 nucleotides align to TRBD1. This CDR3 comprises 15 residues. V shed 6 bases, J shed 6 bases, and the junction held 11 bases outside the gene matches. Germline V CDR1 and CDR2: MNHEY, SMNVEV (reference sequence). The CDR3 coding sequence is TGTGCCAGCAGACCCCCGTGGCAGGGGGTAAACATTCAGTACTTC. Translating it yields CASRPPWQGVNIQYF.

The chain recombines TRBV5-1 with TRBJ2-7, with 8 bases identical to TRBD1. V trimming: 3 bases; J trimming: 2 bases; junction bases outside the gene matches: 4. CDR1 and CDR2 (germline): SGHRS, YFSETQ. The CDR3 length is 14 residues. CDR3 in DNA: TGCGCCAGCAGCTCGACAGGGGATCCCTACGAGCAGTACTTC. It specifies CASSSTGDPYEQYF.

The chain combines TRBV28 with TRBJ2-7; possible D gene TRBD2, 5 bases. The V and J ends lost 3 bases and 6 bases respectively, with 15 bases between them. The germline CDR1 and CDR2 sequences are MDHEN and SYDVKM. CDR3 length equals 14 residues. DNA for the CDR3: TGTGCCAGCAGTTTGTTGACCCGGGGTGGCGAGCAGTACTTC. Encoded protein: CASSLLTRGGEQYF.

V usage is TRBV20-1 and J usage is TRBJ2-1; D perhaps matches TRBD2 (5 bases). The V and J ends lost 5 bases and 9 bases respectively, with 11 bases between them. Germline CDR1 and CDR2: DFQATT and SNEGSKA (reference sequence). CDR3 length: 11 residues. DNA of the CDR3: TGCAGTGCTCTCAATCGGGGTGAGCAGTTCTTC. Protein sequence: CSALNRGEQFF.

CDR3 nucleotide sequence: TGTGCCAGCAGTCAAGGGGGTCGAAGGGCTGAAGAGACCCAGTACTTC. Its translation: CASSQGGRRAEETQYF. The chain links TRBV27 to TRBJ2-5; possibly TRBD1 for D (6 bases). From germline, CDR1 is MNHEY and CDR2 SMNVEV (reference sequence). The CDR3 contains 16 residues. Deletions cut 5 bases from V and 3 bases from J, with 19 bases between.

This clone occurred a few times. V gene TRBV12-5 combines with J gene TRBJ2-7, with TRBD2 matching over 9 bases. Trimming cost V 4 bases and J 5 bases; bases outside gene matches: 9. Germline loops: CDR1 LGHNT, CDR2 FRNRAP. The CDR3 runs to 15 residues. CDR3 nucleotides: TGTGCTAGTGGTTCCCCGGTAGCGGGAGAGAACGAGCAGTACTTC. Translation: CASGSPVAGENEQYF.

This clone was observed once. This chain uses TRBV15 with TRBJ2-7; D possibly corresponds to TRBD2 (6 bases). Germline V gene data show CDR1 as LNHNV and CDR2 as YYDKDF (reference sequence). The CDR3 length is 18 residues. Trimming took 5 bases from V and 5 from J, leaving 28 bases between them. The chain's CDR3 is CATSLGEVWRGAMDEQYF. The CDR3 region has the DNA TGTGCCACCAGCCTGGGCGAAGTCTGGCGGGGAGCGATGGACGAGCAGTACTTC.

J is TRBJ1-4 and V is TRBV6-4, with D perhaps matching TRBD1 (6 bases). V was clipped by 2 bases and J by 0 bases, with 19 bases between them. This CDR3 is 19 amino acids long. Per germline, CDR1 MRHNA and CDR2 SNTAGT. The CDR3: CASSDPIQGTIPTNEKLFF. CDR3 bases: TGTGCCAGCAGTGACCCCATACAGGGAACCATCCCAACTAATGAAAAACTGTTTTTT.

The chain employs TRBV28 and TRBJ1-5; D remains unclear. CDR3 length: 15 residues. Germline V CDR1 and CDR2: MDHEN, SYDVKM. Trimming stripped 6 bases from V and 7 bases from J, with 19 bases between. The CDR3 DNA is TGTGCCAGCAGCCCTAGCTATGCTACGGGGCAGCCCCAGCATTTT. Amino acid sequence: CASSPSYATGQPQHF.

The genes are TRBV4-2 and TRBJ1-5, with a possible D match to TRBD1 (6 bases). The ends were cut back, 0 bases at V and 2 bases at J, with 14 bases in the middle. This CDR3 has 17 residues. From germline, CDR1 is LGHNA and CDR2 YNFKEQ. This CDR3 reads CASSQETGKDGNQPQHF. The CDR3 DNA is TGTGCCAGCAGCCAAGAGACAGGAAAGGACGGCAATCAGCCCCAGCATTTT.

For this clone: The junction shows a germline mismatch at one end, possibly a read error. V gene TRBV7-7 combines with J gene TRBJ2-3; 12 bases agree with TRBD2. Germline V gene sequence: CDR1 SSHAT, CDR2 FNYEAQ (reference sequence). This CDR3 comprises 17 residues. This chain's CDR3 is CASSQGASGRALDTQYF. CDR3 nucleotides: TGTGCTAGCAGCCAAGGGGCTAGCGGGAGGGCCTTAGATACGCAGTATTTT.

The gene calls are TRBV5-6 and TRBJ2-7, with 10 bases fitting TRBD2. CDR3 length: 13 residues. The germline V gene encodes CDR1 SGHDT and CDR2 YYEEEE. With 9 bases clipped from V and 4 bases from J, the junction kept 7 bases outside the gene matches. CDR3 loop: CATGLAGEYEQYF. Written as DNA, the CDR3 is TGTGCCACCGGCCTAGCGGGAGAGTACGAGCAGTACTTC.

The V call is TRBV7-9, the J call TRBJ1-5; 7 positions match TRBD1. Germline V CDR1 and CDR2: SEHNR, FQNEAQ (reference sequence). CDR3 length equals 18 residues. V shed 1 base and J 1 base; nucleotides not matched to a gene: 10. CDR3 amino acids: CASSLGRGERRSNQPQHF. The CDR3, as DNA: TGTGCCAGCAGCTTAGGCAGGGGGGAACGTAGGAGCAATCAGCCCCAGCATTTT.

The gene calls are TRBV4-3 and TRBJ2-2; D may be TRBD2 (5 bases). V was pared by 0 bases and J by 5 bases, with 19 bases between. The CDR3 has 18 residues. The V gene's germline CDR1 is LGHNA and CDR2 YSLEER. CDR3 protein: CASSQDIRSEGMTGELFF. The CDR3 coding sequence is TGCGCCAGCAGCCAAGATATCCGTTCAGAGGGAATGACCGGGGAGCTGTTTTTT.

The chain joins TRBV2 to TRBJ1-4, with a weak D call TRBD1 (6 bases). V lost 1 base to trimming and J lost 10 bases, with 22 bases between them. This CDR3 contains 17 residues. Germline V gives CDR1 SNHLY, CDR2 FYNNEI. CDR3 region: CASSEGPGPGGRVKLFF. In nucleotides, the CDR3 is TGTGCCAGCAGTGAAGGACCGGGTCCGGGGGGGCGGGTAAAACTGTTTTTT. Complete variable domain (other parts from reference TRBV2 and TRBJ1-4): EPEVTQTPSHQVTQMGQEVILRCVPISNHLYFYWYRQILGQKVEFLVSFYNNEISEKSEIFDDQFSVERPDGSNFTLKIRSTKLEDSAMYFCASSEGPGPGGRVKLFFGSGTQLSVL.

CDR3 DNA sequence: TGTGCCTGGAGTGGGACTAGCGGGACGACCCCGAACACCGGGGAGCTGTTTTTT. Translation: CAWSGTSGTTPNTGELFF. V is TRBV30 and J is TRBJ2-2; TRBD2 matches 12 bases. The germline V gene encodes CDR1 GTSNPN and CDR2 SVGIG (reference sequence). J was trimmed by 0 bases and V by 1 base; bases with no gene match: 6. The CDR3 is 18 amino acids.

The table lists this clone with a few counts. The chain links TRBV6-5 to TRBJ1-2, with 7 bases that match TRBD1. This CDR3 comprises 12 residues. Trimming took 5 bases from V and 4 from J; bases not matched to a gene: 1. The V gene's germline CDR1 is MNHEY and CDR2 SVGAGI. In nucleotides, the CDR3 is TGTGCCAGCAGTAGGACAGGCTATGGCTACACCTTC. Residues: CASSRTGYGYTF.